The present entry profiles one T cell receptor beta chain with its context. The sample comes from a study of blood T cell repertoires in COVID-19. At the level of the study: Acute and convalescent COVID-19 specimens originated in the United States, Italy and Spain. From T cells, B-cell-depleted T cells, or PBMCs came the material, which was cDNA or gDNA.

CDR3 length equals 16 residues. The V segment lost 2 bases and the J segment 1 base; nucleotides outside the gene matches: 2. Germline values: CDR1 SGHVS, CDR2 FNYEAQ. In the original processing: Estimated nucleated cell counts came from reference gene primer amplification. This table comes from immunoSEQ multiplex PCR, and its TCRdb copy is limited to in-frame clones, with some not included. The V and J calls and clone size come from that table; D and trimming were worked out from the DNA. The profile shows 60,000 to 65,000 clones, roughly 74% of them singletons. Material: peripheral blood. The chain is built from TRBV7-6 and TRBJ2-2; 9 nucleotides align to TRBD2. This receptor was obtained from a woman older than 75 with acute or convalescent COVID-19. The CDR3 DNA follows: TGTGCCAGCAGCTTACGACTAGCGGAGAACACCGGGGAGCTGTTTTTT. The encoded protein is CASSLRLAENTGELFF.